This paragraph covers one T cell receptor (beta chain) sequence. Its antigen is currently unknown. All of the donors resided in Nashville, Tennessee, and each was a Caucasian adult. CD45RO+ cells plus CCR7-negative CD45RA+ TemRA cells formed CD8 memory. The method was immunoSEQ multiplex PCR; TCRdb's version includes in-frame clones alone and lacks a portion of them. The repertoire consists of about 79,000 clones, with about 61% occurring once and the leading ten covering about 51%. Per germline, CDR1 SSHAT and CDR2 FNYEAQ (reference sequence). The CDR3 is made up of 14 amino acids. Between the trimmed V and J ends, which lost 5 bases and 4 bases, there was a span of 12 bases. The sample originates from a study of shared clonotypes between healthy human individuals. Study-level points and caveats: Sorted-subset samples were not fully sequenced, rarefaction indicated. Sampling involved blood alone; tissue repertoires likely differ.

The chain uses TRBV7-7 and TRBJ2-1; TRBD2 is a possible D gene (6 bases). Sequenced input: memory CD8+ T cells sorted from blood. Indicated subset: CD45RO+ cells pooled with CCR7-negative TemRA cells. The TCR sequence derives from a man aged 25 to 40 in good health. The CDR3 DNA reads TGTGCCAGCAGCCAAGGCGGAGGGTACAATGAGCAGTTCTTC. Translated: CASSQGGGYNEQFF.